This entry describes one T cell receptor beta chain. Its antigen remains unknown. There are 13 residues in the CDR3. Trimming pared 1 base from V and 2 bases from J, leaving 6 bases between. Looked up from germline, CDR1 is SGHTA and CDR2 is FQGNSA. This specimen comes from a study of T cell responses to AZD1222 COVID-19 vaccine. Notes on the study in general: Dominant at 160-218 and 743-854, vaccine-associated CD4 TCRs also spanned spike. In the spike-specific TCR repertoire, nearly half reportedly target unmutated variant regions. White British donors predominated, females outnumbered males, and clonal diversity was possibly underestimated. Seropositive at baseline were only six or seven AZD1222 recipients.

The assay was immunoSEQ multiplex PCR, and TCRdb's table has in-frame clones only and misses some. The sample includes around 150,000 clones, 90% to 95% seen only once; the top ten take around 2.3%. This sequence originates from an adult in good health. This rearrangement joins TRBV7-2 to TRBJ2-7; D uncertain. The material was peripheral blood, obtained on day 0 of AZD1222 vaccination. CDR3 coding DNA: TGTGCCAGCAGCTTAGTGGCCGCCTACGAGCAGTACTTC. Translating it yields CASSLVAAYEQYF.